The sequence of this TCR beta chain was determined in a study of blood T cell repertoires in COVID-19. Study information: The United States, Italy and Spain were the sources of the acute and convalescent COVID-19 samples. The analysed material was cDNA or gDNA that came from T cells, B-cell-depleted T cells, or PBMCs.

Per the authors' pipeline: Estimation of nucleated cell counts was performed using reference gene primer amplification. The table came from immunoSEQ multiplex PCR; TCRdb's copy has only in-frame clones and leaves some out. V, J and clone size are those of that table, while D and trimming were read from the DNA. This table holds some 48,000 clones, nearly 90% found once. Germline V gene data show CDR1 as LNHDA and CDR2 as SQIVND (reference sequence). Trimming pared 8 bases from V and 4 bases from J, leaving 16 bases between. CDR3 length: 14 residues. This clonotype was sampled from a man between 50 and 59 years old with active COVID-19. This chain links TRBV19 with TRBJ2-3, with D possibly being TRBD1 (6 bases). Sequenced: peripheral blood. This CDR3 reads CASGQSDLADTQYF. For the CDR3, the DNA is TGTGCCAGTGGACAGAGCGATTTGGCAGATACGCAGTATTTT.